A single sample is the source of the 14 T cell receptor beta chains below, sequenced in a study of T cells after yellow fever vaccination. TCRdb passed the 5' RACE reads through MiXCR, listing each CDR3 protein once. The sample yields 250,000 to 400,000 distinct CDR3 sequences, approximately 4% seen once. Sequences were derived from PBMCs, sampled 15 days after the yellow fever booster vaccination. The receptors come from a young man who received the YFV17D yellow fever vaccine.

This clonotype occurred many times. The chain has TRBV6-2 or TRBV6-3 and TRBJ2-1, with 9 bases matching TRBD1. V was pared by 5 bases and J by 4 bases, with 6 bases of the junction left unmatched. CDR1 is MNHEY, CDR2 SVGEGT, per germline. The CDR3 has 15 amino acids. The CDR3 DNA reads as TGTGCCAGCAGTCGAGGGACAGGGCCTTACAATGAGCAGTTCTTC. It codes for CASSRGTGPYNEQFF.

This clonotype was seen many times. As DNA, the CDR3 is TGTGCCAGCAGCTTTTTCGGGGCAAATAATTCACCCCTCCACTTT. The encoded protein is CASSFFGANNSPLHF. The chain uses TRBV7-2 and TRBJ1-6; maybe TRBD1 (5 bases). The CDR3 has 15 amino acids. V was pared by 3 bases and J by 5 bases, with 11 bases between. The germline CDR1 and CDR2 sequences are SGHTA and FQGNSA.

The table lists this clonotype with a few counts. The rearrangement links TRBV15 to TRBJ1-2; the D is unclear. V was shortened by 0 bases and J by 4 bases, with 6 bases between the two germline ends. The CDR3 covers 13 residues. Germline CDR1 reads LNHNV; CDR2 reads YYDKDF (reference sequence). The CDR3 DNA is TGTGCCACCAGCAGAGATCCCGGCTATGGCTACACCTTC. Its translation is CATSRDPGYGYTF.

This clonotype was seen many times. The CDR3 here is CASSHDRAGQPQHF. The CDR3, as DNA: TGTGCCAGCAGTCACGACAGGGCCGGGCAGCCCCAGCATTTT. The chain employs TRBV7-2 and TRBJ1-5; 7 bases map to TRBD1. Trimming at V came to 6 bases and at J to 7 bases, leaving 9 bases not matched to a gene. CDR3 length: 14 residues. Germline V CDR1 and CDR2: SGHTA, FQGNSA.

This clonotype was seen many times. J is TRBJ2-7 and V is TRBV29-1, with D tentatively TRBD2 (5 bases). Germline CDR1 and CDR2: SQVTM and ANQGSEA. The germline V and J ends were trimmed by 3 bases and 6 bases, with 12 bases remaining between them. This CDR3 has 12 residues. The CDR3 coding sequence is TGCAGCGTTGAGGGAGCTTCCCCCGAGCAGTACTTC. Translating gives CSVEGASPEQYF.

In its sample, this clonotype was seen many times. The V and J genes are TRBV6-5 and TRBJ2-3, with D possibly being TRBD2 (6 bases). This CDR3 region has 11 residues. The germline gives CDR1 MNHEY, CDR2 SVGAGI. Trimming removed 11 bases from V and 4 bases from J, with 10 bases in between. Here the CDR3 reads CASWGADTQYF. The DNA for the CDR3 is TGTGCCTCGTGGGGGGCAGATACGCAGTATTTT.

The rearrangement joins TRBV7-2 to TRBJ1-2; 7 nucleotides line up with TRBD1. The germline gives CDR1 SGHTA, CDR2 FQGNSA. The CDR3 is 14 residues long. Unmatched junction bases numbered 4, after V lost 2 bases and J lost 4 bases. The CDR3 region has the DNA TGTGCCAGCAGCTTATCGGGACAGCCCTATGGCTACACCTTC. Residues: CASSLSGQPYGYTF.

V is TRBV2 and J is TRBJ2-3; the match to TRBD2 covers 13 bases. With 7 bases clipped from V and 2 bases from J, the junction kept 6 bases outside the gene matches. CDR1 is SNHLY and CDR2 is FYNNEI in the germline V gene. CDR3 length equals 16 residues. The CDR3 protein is CASTRTSGRVTDTQYF. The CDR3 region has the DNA TGTGCCAGCACTCGGACTAGCGGGAGAGTCACAGATACGCAGTATTTT.

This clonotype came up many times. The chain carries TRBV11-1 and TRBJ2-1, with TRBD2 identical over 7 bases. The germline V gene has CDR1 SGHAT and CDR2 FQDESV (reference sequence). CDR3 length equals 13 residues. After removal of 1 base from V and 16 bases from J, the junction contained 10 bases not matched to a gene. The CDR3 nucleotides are TGTGCCAGCAGCTTAGGGAGCCAGCGGGGCGAATTCTTC. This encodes CASSLGSQRGEFF.

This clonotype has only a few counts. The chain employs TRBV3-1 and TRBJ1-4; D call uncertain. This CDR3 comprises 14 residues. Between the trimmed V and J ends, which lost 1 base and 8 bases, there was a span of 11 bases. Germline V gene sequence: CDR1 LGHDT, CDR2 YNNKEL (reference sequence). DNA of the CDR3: TGTGCCAGCAGCCAAGCCGGAGATTACGAAAAACTGTTTTTT. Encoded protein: CASSQAGDYEKLFF.

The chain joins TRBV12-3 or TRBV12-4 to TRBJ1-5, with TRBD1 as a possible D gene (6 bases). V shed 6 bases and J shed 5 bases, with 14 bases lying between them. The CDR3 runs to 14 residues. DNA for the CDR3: TGTGCCAGCAGCTCAGGGGAAATACATCAGCCCCAGCATTTT. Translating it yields CASSSGEIHQPQHF.

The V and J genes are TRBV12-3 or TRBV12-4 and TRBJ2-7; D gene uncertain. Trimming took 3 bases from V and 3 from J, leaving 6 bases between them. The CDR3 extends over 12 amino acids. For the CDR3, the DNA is TGTGCCAGCAGTTTGTCCGACTACGAGCAGTACTTC. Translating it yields CASSLSDYEQYF.

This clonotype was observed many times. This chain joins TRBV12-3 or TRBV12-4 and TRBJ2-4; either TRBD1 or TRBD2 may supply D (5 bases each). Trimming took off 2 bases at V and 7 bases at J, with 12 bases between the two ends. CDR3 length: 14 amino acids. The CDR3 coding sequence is TGTGCCAGCAGTTTATACCGGGGCGCGAACATTCAGTACTTC. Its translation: CASSLYRGANIQYF.

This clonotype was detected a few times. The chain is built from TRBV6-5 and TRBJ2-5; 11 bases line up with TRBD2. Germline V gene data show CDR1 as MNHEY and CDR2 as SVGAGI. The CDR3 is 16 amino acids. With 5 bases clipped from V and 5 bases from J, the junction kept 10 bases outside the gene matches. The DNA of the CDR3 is TGTGCCAGCAGTGCCCGGCTAGCGGGGGGTGTGGAGACCCAGTACTTC. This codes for CASSARLAGGVETQYF.